This TCR beta chain was identified during a study of blood T cell repertoires in COVID-19. Turning to the study itself: The United States, Italy and Spain supplied acute and convalescent COVID-19 samples. PBMCs, B-cell-depleted T cells, or T cells provided the cDNA or gDNA that made up the material.

The CDR3 contains 15 residues. The V end was cut by 4 bases, the J end by 4 bases, with 15 bases between. From germline, CDR1 is SGHNT and CDR2 YYREEE (reference sequence). In the authors' workflow: Reference gene primer amplification yielded estimated nucleated cell counts. Only in-frame clones appear in the TCRdb table, and some are missing; sequencing was by immunoSEQ multiplex PCR. The DNA was the basis for D and trimming; V, J and clone size are from that table. The table lists fewer than 250,000 clones, more than 75% of them singletons. This sequence joins TRBV5-4 and TRBJ1-5; D possibly corresponds to TRBD1 (5 bases). This TCR derives from a middle-aged man with acute or convalescent COVID-19. The specimen was peripheral blood. CDR3 DNA sequence: TGTGCCAGCAGCCCCGGGGAGGGGTCTAATCAGCCCCAGCATTTT. It encodes CASSPGEGSNQPQHF.